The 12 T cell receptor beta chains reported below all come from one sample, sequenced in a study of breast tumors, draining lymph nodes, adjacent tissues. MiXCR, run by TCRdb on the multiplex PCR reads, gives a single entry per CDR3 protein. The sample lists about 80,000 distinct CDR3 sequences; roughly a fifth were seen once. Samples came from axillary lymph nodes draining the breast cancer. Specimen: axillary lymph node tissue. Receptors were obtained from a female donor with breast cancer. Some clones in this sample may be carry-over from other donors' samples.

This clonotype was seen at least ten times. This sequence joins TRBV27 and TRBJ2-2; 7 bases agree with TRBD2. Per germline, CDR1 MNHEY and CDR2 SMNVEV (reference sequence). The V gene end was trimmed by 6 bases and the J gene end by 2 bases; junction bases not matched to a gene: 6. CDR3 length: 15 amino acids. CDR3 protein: CASRRLAANTGELFF. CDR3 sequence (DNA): TGTGCCAGCAGGAGGCTAGCGGCCAACACCGGGGAGCTGTTTTTT.

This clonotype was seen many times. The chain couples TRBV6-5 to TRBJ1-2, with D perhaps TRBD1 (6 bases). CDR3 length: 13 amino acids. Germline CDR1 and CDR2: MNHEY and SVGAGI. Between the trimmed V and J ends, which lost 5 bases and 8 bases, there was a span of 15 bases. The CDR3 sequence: CASSRNSGGGYTF. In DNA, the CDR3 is TGTGCCAGCAGTCGGAATTCGGGGGGCGGCTACACCTTC.

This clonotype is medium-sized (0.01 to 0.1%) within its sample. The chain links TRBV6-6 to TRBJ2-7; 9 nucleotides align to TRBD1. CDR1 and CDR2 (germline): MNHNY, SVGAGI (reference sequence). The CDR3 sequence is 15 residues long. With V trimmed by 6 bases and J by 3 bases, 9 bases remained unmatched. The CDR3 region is CASRLPPGQGYEQYF. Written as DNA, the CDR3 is TGTGCCAGCAGGCTCCCTCCGGGACAGGGCTACGAGCAGTACTTC.

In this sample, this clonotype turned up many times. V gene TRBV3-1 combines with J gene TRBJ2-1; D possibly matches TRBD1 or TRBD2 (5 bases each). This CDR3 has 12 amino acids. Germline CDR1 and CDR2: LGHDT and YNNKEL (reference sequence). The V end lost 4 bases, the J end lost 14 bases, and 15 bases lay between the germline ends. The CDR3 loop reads CASSPSGGWKFF. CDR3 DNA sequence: TGTGCCAGCAGCCCCAGTGGGGGATGGAAGTTCTTC.

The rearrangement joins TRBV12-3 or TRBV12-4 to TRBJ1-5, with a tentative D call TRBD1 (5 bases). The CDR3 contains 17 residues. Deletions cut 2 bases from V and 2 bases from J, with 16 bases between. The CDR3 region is CASSLFPGGLGNQPQHF. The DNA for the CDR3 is TGTGCCAGCAGTTTATTTCCGGGGGGATTGGGCAATCAGCCCCAGCATTTT.

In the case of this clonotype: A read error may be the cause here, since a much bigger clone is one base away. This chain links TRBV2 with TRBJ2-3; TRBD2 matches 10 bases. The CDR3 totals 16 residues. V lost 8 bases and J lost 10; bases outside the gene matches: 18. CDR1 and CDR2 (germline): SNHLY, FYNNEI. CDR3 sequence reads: CASRPLAGVSPDAQYF. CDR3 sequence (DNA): TGTGCCAGCCGACCCCTAGCGGGAGTATCCCCCGATGCGCAGTATTTT.

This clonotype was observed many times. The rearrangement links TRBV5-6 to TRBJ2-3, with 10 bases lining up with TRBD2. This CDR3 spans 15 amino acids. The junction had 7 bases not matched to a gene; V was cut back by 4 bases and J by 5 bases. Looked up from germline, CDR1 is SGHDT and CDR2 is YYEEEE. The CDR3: CASSHLAGVRDTQYF. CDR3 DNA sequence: TGTGCCAGCAGCCATCTAGCGGGAGTGAGAGATACGCAGTATTTT.

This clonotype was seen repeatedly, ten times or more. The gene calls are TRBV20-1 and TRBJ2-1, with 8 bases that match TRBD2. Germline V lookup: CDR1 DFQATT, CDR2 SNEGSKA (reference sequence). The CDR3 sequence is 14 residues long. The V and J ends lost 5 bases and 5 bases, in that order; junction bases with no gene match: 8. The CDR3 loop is CSALTGTRNNEQFF. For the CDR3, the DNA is TGCAGTGCTCTAACCGGGACTAGAAACAATGAGCAGTTCTTC.

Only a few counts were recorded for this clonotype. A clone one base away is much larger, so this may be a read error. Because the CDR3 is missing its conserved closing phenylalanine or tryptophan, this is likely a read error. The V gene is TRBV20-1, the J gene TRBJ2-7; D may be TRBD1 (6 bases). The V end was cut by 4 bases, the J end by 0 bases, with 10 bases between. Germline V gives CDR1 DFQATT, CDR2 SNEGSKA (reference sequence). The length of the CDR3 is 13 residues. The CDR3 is CSATGTYSYEQYY. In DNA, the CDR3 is TGCAGTGCTACTGGGACATACTCCTACGAGCAGTACTAC.

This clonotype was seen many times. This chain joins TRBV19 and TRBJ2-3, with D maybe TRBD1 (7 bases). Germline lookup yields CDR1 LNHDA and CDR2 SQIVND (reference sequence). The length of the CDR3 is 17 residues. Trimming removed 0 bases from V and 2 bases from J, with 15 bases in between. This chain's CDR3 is CASSIDGGGAATDTQYF. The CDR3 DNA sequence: TGTGCCAGTAGTATAGATGGAGGGGGCGCAGCCACAGATACGCAGTATTTT.

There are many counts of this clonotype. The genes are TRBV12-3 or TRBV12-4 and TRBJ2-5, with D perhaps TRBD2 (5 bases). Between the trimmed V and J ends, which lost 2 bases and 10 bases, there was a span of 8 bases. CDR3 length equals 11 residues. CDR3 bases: TGTGCCAGCAGTTTATACGGGATCCAGTACTTC. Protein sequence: CASSLYGIQYF.

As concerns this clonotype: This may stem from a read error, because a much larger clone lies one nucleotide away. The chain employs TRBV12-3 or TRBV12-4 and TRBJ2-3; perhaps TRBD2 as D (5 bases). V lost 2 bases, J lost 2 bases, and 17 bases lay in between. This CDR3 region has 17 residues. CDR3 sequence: CASSLIFGLLVTDTQYF. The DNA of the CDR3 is TGTGCCAGCAGTTTAATTTTTGGACTCCTTGTCACAGATACGCAGTATTTT.